The clone carrying this T cell receptor beta chain was detected only a few times. Authors' data handling: It was from reference gene primer amplification that nucleated cell counts were estimated. Repertoires were generated with immunoSEQ multiplex PCR, while TCRdb's copy carries only in-frame clones and drops some. That table supplies the V and J calls and clone size; D and trimming were determined from the DNA. The sample lists hundreds of thousands of clones; about nine tenths were seen once. This specimen belongs to a study of blood T cell repertoires in COVID-19. The origin of this receptor is a woman aged 25 to 45 with acute COVID-19. Material: PBMCs or T cells enriched from blood (not recorded which).

The CDR3 sequence is CASSHIAGGTHTDTQYF. The CDR3 DNA reads TGTGCCAGCTCACATATAGCGGGAGGAACTCACACAGATACGCAGTATTTT. The genes are TRBV18 and TRBJ2-3; 10 nucleotides line up with TRBD2. With 4 bases clipped from V and 2 bases from J, the junction kept 9 bases outside the gene matches. Germline CDR1 KGHSH, CDR2 LQKENI. This CDR3 comprises 17 residues.